These T cell receptor beta chains were read from a single sample in a study of siplizumab effects on memory and regulatory T cells. Data came from immunoSEQ multiplex PCR; TCRdb stores just in-frame clones and leaves some out. Of about 99,000 clones listed, approximately 93% are singletons. The source material was Tregs sorted from blood. The receptors here all came from a human donor in good health. CDR3s include the opening cysteine and the closing phenylalanine or tryptophan. Fields, in order: V gene, CDR3 protein.

V: TRBV2
CDR3: CASEDGGLQETQYF

V: TRBV9
CDR3: CASSVGGTAVGTGELFF

V: TRBV5-1
CDR3: CASSFVQGDTGELFF

V: TRBV5-4
CDR3: CASSQEGGQPQHF

V: TRBV4-2
CDR3: CASSQASGSNEKLFF

V: TRBV6-1
CDR3: CASSEWGSYSNQPQHF

V: TRBV10-3
CDR3: CAIKPGQGNTGELFF

V: TRBV5-4
CDR3: CASSKGTSGRIDTQYF

V: TRBV7-3
CDR3: CASSLTGSPNTGELFF

V: TRBV6-5
CDR3: CASRSWDTSYEQYF

V: TRBV18
CDR3: CASSPLAGGRDTQYF